This T cell receptor (beta chain) is drawn from a study of metastatic and nonmetastatic thyroid tumors. Study context: Both malignant and benign thyroid patients supplied peripheral blood and tumor or nodule tissue samples, across which the repertoires of these patients were then compared.

Study findings and constraints: For both blood and tumor, malignant thyroid tumors reportedly showed significantly higher TCR beta diversity than benign nodules did.

This clone appeared a few times. As yet, its antigen is unknown. Germline values: CDR1 SGHTA, CDR2 FQGNSA. Trimming left V 3 bases short and J 3 bases short, with 11 bases between. The CDR3 runs to 14 residues. The authors' processing: The study's classifier, a distant-metastasis tool for papillary thyroid cancer, was built using CDR3 differences across clinicopathological groups. With MiXCR, TCRdb called clones anew from the PCR reads. The V and J calls and clone size come from TCRdb's table, not from the authors' own analysis. The sample has about 6,200 clones; around 33% are singletons. All patients were treatment-naive before thyroid surgery.

This chain uses TRBV7-2 with TRBJ1-1, with D possibly TRBD1 on 5 matching bases. The source material was adjacent normal tissue. This TCR came from a female donor with papillary thyroid cancer or a benign thyroid nodule (not recorded which). Some clones in this sample may be carry-over from other donors' samples. The CDR3 loop reads CASSLRWDYTEAFF. In DNA, the CDR3 is TGTGCCAGCAGCTTGAGATGGGACTACACTGAAGCTTTCTTT.